This TCR beta chain emerged from a study of early T cells in non-severe SARS-CoV-2 infection. Study overall: It was bulk RNA from unsorted whole blood that was sequenced, and the chains were unpaired. The study's findings and limits: Matching with VDJdb favored anti-spike CD8 responses (missing private and CD4 specificities).

This CDR3 has 16 residues. The germline CDR1 and CDR2 sequences are LGHNA and YSLEER. V was clipped by 4 bases and J by 0 bases, with 12 bases between them. This clonotype was seen many times. Its antigen remains unknown. The protocol attached unique molecular identifiers to individual cDNA molecules. TCRdb independently ran MiXCR on the 5' RACE reads; one entry per CDR3 protein. This table has tens of thousands of distinct CDR3 sequences, approximately 6.1% appearing once. This chain links TRBV4-3 with TRBJ2-2, with D possibly TRBD2 on 6 matching bases. The receptor was isolated from an adult who was a healthcare worker with PCR-confirmed SARS-CoV-2 infection or an uninfected control (not recorded which). Sequencing was done on a sample of whole blood. The CDR3 DNA reads TGCGCCAGCAGCCCGGGGGACCCGGCGAACACCGGGGAGCTGTTTTTT. It codes for CASSPGDPANTGELFF.